Following are 20 T cell receptor beta chains from one sample sequenced in a study of shared clonotypes between healthy human individuals. Some clones are missing from TCRdb's copy, which holds only in-frame ones; the method was immunoSEQ multiplex PCR. The top ten hold 0.13% of the sample, which has millions of clones, approximately 95% seen once. Sample: naive CD4+ T cells sorted from blood. Subset indicated: CD45RA+ positively selected. The receptors here all came from a man aged 18 to 35 in good health.

This sequence joins TRBV2 and TRBJ1-4; unclear D gene. This CDR3 has 16 residues. Germline V CDR1 and CDR2: SNHLY, FYNNEI. V shed 8 bases and J shed 2 bases, with 18 bases lying between them. The chain's CDR3 is CASGLPGGITNEKLFF. The CDR3 DNA follows: TGTGCCAGCGGGCTTCCGGGAGGGATCACTAATGAAAAACTGTTTTTT.

This chain uses TRBV6-6 with TRBJ2-6, with unresolved D. This CDR3 is 16 amino acids long. Per the germline V gene, CDR1 is MNHNY and CDR2 is SVGAGI (reference sequence). Deletions cut 7 bases from V and 4 bases from J, with 17 bases between. As DNA, the CDR3 is TGTGCCAGCAATATCCCCCACATCGGGGGGGCCAACGTCCTGACTTTC. It codes for CASNIPHIGGANVLTF.

The chain couples TRBV6-1 to TRBJ1-5; TRBD1 matches 7 bases. From germline, CDR1 is MNHNS and CDR2 SASEGT. CDR3 length: 15 residues. V dropped 3 bases and J dropped 11; count of bases not matched to a gene: 13. CDR3 in amino acids: CASSDDRVGSWAQHF. The CDR3 DNA reads TGTGCCAGCAGTGATGACAGGGTGGGCTCGTGGGCCCAGCATTTT.

The chain carries TRBV6-5 and TRBJ2-2; 12 nucleotides match TRBD1. CDR3 size: 14 residues. The V segment lost 8 bases and the J segment 6 bases; nucleotides outside the gene matches: 4. Germline CDR1 reads MNHEY; CDR2 reads SVGAGI. CDR3 loop: CASGGTGGAGELFF. CDR3 DNA sequence: TGTGCCAGCGGCGGGACAGGGGGCGCCGGGGAGCTGTTTTTT.

The chain employs TRBV7-9 and TRBJ2-3; TRBD2 might be the D (6 bases). V was cut by 11 bases and J by 4 bases, with 19 bases left in between. The CDR3 is 14 amino acids. CDR1 and CDR2 (germline): SEHNR, FQNEAQ (reference sequence). CDR3 amino acids: CAASNRDSADTQYF. CDR3 DNA sequence: TGTGCCGCCTCGAACCGGGACTCCGCAGATACGCAGTATTTT.

This clone was counted between two and nine times. The chain employs TRBV30 and TRBJ2-7, with D maybe TRBD1 (6 bases). This CDR3 is 15 amino acids long. The germline gives CDR1 GTSNPN, CDR2 SVGIG (reference sequence). V lost 3 bases and J 0 bases, leaving 15 bases between the germline ends. CDR3: CAWSETGESSYEQYF. The DNA for the CDR3 is TGTGCCTGGAGCGAGACAGGCGAAAGCTCCTACGAGCAGTACTTC.

This clone turned up a few times. The V call is TRBV6-5, the J call TRBJ2-7, with 8 bases identical to TRBD1. V lost 6 bases, J lost 2 bases, and 9 bases stayed unmatched. Germline V lookup: CDR1 MNHEY, CDR2 SVGAGI. The CDR3 consists of 15 residues. The CDR3 DNA follows: TGTGCCAGCAGAATTGGGGCAGGGGGCACCTACGAGCAGTACTTC. Amino acids: CASRIGAGGTYEQYF.

This rearrangement joins TRBV7-6 to TRBJ1-2; D possibly corresponds to TRBD1 (5 bases). V was trimmed by 2 bases and J by 2 bases, leaving 24 bases between them. The CDR3 runs 19 residues. Germline CDR1 and CDR2: SGHVS and FNYEAQ. DNA for the CDR3: TGTGCCAGCAGCTTACTCCTACAGGACCAACCCCCCTTGAACTATGGCTACACCTTC. It specifies CASSLLLQDQPPLNYGYTF.

The chain combines TRBV9 with TRBJ2-1, with a weak D call TRBD1 (5 bases). Germline loops: CDR1 SGDLS, CDR2 YYNGEE. This CDR3 is built from 17 residues. Trimming took 4 bases from V and 0 from J, leaving 17 bases between them. The CDR3: CASSFLGGAVSYNEQFF. The CDR3 DNA reads as TGTGCCAGCAGCTTTCTTGGTGGGGCGGTCTCCTACAATGAGCAGTTCTTC.

This chain uses TRBV2 with TRBJ2-5; 11 bases are a match to TRBD1. CDR3 size: 15 residues. Trimming removed 8 bases from V and 5 bases from J; junction bases left unmatched: 10. Germline CDR1 reads SNHLY; CDR2 reads FYNNEI. The CDR3 loop reads CASANSGTGGETQYF. DNA for the CDR3: TGTGCCAGCGCCAATTCCGGGACAGGGGGGGAGACCCAGTACTTC.

As to this clone: Other DNA variants within this sample encode the same CDR3. The J gene is TRBJ2-3, the V gene TRBV28; D call uncertain. The CDR3 has 15 amino acids. Deletions cut 3 bases from V and 0 bases from J, with 10 bases between. CDR1 MDHEN and CDR2 SYDVKM come from the germline V gene. This CDR3 is CASSLGGVSTDTQYF. The DNA for the CDR3 is TGTGCCAGCAGTTTGGGTGGGGTGAGCACAGATACGCAGTATTTT.

The CDR3 reads CASSPSSDTNYGYTF. DNA for the CDR3: TGTGCCAGCAGCCCCAGTTCCGACACGAACTATGGCTACACCTTC. The chain employs TRBV4-2 and TRBJ1-2; D gene unclear. In germline, CDR1 is LGHNA, CDR2 YNFKEQ. The CDR3 covers 15 residues. The V end was cut by 4 bases, the J end by 2 bases, with 14 bases between.

The chain is built from TRBV7-2 and TRBJ2-7, with no clear D. V shed 0 bases and J shed 6 bases, with 15 bases lying between them. The V gene's germline CDR1 is SGHTA and CDR2 FQGNSA. This CDR3 comprises 15 residues. CDR3 region: CASSLASRSSGEQYF. The DNA for the CDR3 is TGTGCCAGCAGCTTAGCGTCAAGGAGTAGTGGCGAGCAGTACTTC.

The chain is built from TRBV2 and TRBJ2-2; no clear D gene. Trimming took off 8 bases at V and 5 bases at J, with 9 bases between the two ends. Germline CDR1 is SNHLY and CDR2 is FYNNEI. The CDR3 consists of 12 residues. CDR3 loop: CASRLATGELFF. The DNA for the CDR3 is TGTGCCAGCCGACTTGCGACCGGGGAGCTGTTTTTT.

Concerning this clone: The sample carries other DNA sequences with the same CDR3. The chain uses TRBV28 and TRBJ2-7; no clear D. V lost 5 bases and J 1 base, leaving 9 bases between the germline ends. Germline V lookup: CDR1 MDHEN, CDR2 SYDVKM. The CDR3 extends over 13 amino acids. CDR3 sequence reads: CASSPPPSYEQYF. Written as DNA, the CDR3 is TGTGCCAGCAGTCCCCCCCCTTCCTACGAGCAGTACTTC.

This clone was observed once. This sequence joins TRBV7-2 and TRBJ2-7; 7 bases are a match to TRBD2. Looked up from germline, CDR1 is SGHTA and CDR2 is FQGNSA. V gave up 7 bases and J gave up 0 bases; unmatched junction bases: 12. The length of the CDR3 is 16 residues. The CDR3 loop is CASTPGGGSSSYEQYF. In DNA form, the CDR3 reads TGTGCCAGCACCCCCGGCGGGGGTTCGAGCTCCTACGAGCAGTACTTC.

The chain links TRBV6-4 to TRBJ2-7, with a possible D match to TRBD2 (6 bases). In germline, CDR1 is MRHNA, CDR2 SNTAGT. The CDR3 totals 17 residues. V was clipped by 6 bases and J by 4 bases, with 25 bases between them. For the CDR3, the DNA is TGTGCCAGCAGGCCCCACCACCAGAGCGGGCGTTGGTACGAGCAGTACTTC. Protein product: CASRPHHQSGRWYEQYF.

Only one count was recorded for this clone. This rearrangement joins TRBV18 to TRBJ2-3; D is unresolved. V was cut by 5 bases and J by 5 bases, with 17 bases left in between. Germline-derived CDR1 and CDR2 are KGHSH and LQKENI. This CDR3 spans 15 amino acids. CDR3 DNA: TGTGCCAGCTCATCACTCGGAATATCTGTAGATACGCAGTATTTT. This translates into CASSSLGISVDTQYF.

The chain recombines TRBV19 with TRBJ2-1, with 12 positions matching TRBD2. The CDR3 sequence is 15 residues long. Losses at the gene ends were 7 bases for V and 2 bases for J; bases not matched to a gene: 3. Germline V gene sequence: CDR1 LNHDA, CDR2 SQIVND (reference sequence). CDR3 bases: TGTGCCAGTAATCCTAGCGGGGGGGCCTACAATGAGCAGTTCTTC. The encoded protein is CASNPSGGAYNEQFF.

V usage is TRBV6-1 and J usage is TRBJ2-2, with D possibly TRBD1 on 5 matching bases. V lost 6 bases, J lost 6 bases, and 11 bases lay in between. Germline CDR1 and CDR2: MNHNS and SASEGT. The CDR3 runs 13 residues. The CDR3 DNA follows: TGTGCCAGCAGCAGGGTGCGCGCCGGGGAGCTGTTTTTT. It encodes CASSRVRAGELFF.